This T cell receptor beta chain is drawn from a study of post-analysis software for immune sequencing data. The CDR3 has 12 amino acids. V lost 5 bases to trimming and J lost 12 bases, with 14 bases between them. Germline V gene lookup returns CDR1 SEHNR and CDR2 FQNEAQ (reference sequence). Whole-study results and caveats: Five TRBV segments (TRBV5-6, TRBV5-1 and TRBV20-1 among them) occurred more frequently in patients than in controls.

This clonotype came up a few times. Its specificity is unknown. Prepared libraries of TCR beta cDNA carried unique molecular identifiers. A single record per CDR3 protein comes from TCRdb applying MiXCR to the PCR reads. Among approximately 460,000 distinct CDR3 sequences listed, under 55% were seen once. This clonotype was obtained from a girl aged 10 to 17 with multiple sclerosis. The chain combines TRBV7-9 with TRBJ2-1; D unresolved. The source material was blood. The chain's CDR3 is CASSLTPQWQFF. The DNA of the CDR3 is TGTGCCAGCAGCCTGACTCCTCAGTGGCAGTTCTTC.